A selection of T cell receptor beta chains follows, all from one sample in a study of blood T cell repertoires in COVID-19. The assay was immunoSEQ multiplex PCR, and TCRdb's table has in-frame clones only and misses some. The table has some 400,000 clones, approximately 89% seen once; the top ten hold 1.5% to 2%. Sequencing was performed on PBMCs or T cells enriched from blood (not recorded which). These receptors were obtained from a woman aged 25 to 39 who had recovered from COVID-19. CDR3s leave out the opening cysteine and the closing phenylalanine or tryptophan. Each record gives: V gene, J gene, CDR3 protein.

TRBV5-4	TRBJ1-3	ASSRDRDPNTIY
TRBV10-2	TRBJ1-1	ASRRQGNTEAF
TRBV21-1	TRBJ2-2	ASSKGSRLQGLLSNTGELF
TRBV6-2/TRBV6-3	TRBJ2-1	ASSSPGHTYNEQF
TRBV11-3	TRBJ2-5	ASSSGLAEETQY
TRBV5-1	TRBJ2-7	ASSLGQGRGEQY
TRBV29-1	TRBJ2-3	SVGTSGLDGY
TRBV2	TRBJ2-2	ASRGQVGIGELF
TRBV6-2/TRBV6-3	TRBJ2-3	ASSSTSADTQY
TRBV3-1/TRBV3-2	TRBJ1-2	ASRTRGSGYGYT
TRBV7-9	TRBJ2-2	ASSPDKGAGELF
TRBV4-3	TRBJ1-5	ASSQDTGGVQPQH
TRBV6-2/TRBV6-3	TRBJ1-2	ASSYSKRGTNYGYT
TRBV4-3	TRBJ2-1	ASSQGAGLGGYEQF
TRBV28	TRBJ2-7	ASSLEGFRDSEQY
TRBV9	TRBJ1-3	ASSVGQTGLTGNTIY
TRBV7-2	TRBJ1-2	ASSLPGQVNYGYT
TRBV4-1	TRBJ2-1	ASSQEAPSSYNEQF
TRBV23-1	TRBJ1-5	ASSQCCVEIVSNQPQH
TRBV7-3	TRBJ2-2	ASSPQSRSPGGELF
TRBV28	TRBJ1-5	ASSTPRGSNQPQH
TRBV7-3	TRBJ2-3	ASSLGGAGTDTQY
TRBV4-1	TRBJ2-1	ASSQGAGVYNEQF
TRBV28	TRBJ1-5	ASQGALDQPQH
TRBV18	TRBJ1-1	ASLANRENTEAF
TRBV9	TRBJ2-1	ASSVSKRKGAYNEQF
TRBV27	TRBJ1-3	ASSSQGRSGNTIY
TRBV5-1	TRBJ2-7	ASSWDRVGSYEQY
TRBV30	TRBJ1-1	ATQQGYTEAF
TRBV5-4	TRBJ1-1	ASSSVEMNTEAF
TRBV5-1	TRBJ2-1	ASSFTGGRYNEQF
TRBV5-1	TRBJ2-1	ASSPSGGEQF